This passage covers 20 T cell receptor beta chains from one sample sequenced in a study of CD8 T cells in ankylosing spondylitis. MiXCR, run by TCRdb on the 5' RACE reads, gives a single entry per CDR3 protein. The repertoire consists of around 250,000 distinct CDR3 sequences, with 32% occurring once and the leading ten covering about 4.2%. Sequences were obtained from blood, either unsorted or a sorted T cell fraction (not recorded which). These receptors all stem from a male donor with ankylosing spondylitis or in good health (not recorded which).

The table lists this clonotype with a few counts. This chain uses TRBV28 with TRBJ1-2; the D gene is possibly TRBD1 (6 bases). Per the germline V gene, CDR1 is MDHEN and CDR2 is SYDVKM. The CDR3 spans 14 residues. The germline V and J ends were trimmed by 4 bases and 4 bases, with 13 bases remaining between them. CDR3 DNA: TGTGCCAGCAGTTCTCTACAGGGTGGCTATGGCTACACCTTC. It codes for CASSSLQGGYGYTF.

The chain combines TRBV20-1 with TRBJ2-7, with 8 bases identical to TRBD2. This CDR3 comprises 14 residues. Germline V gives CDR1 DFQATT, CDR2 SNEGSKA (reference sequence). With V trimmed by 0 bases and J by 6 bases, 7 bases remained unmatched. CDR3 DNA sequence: TGCAGTGCTAGAGAAGGGACTAGTGGCTTCGAGCAGTACTTC. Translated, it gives CSAREGTSGFEQYF.

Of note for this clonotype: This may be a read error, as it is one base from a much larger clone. The CDR3 DNA reads as TGCAGTGCTAGAGATCGGGTGGACCGATGTCAGTACTTC. Residues: CSARDRVDRCQYF. The chain carries TRBV20-1 and TRBJ2-4; no clear D. Germline V lookup: CDR1 DFQATT, CDR2 SNEGSKA (reference sequence). Trimming stripped 0 bases from V and 12 bases from J, with 15 bases between. The CDR3 has 13 residues.

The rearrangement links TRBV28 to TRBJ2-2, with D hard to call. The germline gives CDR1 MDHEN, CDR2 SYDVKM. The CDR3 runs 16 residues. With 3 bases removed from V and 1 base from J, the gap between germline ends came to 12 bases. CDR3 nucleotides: TGTGCCAGCAGTTTTGGTCCGGCGGTGAACACCGGGGAGCTGTTTTTT. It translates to CASSFGPAVNTGELFF.

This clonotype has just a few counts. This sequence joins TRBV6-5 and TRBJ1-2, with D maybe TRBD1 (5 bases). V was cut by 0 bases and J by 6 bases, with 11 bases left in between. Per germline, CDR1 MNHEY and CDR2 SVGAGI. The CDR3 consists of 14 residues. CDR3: CASSYSGGANGYTF. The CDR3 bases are TGTGCCAGCAGTTACTCTGGAGGGGCCAATGGCTACACCTTC.

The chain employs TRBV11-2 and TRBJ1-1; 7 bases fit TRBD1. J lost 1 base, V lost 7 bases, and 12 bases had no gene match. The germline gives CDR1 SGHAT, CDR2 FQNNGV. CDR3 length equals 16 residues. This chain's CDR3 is CASIHRGHPTNTEAFF. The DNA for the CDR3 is TGTGCCAGCATCCACAGGGGACACCCCACGAACACTGAAGCTTTCTTT.

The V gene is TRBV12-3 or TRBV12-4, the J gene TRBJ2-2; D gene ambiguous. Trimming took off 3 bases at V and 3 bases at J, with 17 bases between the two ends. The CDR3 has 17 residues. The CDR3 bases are TGTGCCAGCAGTTTCGGATCATGGCTACGAGACACCGGGGAGCTGTTTTTT. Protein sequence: CASSFGSWLRDTGELFF.

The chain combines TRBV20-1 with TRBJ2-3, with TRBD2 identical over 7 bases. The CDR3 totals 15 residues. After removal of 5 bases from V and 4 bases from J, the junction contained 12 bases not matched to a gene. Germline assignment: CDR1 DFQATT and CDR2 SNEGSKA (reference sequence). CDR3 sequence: CSAASLRGDPDTQYF. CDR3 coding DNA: TGCAGTGCTGCTTCCCTTCGGGGGGATCCAGATACGCAGTATTTT.

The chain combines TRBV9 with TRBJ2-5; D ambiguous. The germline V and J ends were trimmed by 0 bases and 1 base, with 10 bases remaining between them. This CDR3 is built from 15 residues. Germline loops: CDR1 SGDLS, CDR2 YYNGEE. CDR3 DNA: TGTGCCAGCAGCGTAGAGGATCGTCCCCAAGAGACCCAGTACTTC. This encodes CASSVEDRPQETQYF.

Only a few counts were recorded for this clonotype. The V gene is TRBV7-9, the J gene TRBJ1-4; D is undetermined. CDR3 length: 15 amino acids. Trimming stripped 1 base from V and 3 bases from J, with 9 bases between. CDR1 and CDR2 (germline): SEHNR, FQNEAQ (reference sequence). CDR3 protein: CASSLGGDPNEKLFF. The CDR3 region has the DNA TGTGCCAGCAGCTTAGGGGGAGACCCTAATGAAAAACTGTTTTTT.

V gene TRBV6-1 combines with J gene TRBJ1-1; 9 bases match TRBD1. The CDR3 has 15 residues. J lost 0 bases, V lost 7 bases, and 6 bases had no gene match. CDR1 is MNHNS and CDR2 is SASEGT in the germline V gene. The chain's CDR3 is CASTPGTGLNTEAFF. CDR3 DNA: TGTGCCAGCACTCCCGGGACAGGGCTGAACACTGAAGCTTTCTTT.

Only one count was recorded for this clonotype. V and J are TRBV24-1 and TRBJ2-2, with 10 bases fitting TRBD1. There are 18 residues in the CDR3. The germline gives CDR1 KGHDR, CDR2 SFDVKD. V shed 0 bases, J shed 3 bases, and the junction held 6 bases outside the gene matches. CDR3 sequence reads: CATSDLETGTGDTGELFF. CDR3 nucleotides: TGTGCCACCAGTGATTTGGAAACCGGGACAGGGGACACCGGGGAGCTGTTTTTT.

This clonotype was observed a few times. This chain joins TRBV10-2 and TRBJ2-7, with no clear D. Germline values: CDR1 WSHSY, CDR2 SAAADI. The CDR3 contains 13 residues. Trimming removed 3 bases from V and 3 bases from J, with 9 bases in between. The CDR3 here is CASSENRNYEQYF. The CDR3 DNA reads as TGCGCCAGCAGTGAAAACAGAAACTACGAGCAGTACTTC.

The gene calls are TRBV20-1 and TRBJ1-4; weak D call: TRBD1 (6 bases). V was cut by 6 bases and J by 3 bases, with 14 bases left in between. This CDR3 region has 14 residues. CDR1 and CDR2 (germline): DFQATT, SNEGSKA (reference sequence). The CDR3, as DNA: TGCAGTGCCGATAGGACAGTATCTAATGAAAAACTGTTTTTT. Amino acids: CSADRTVSNEKLFF.

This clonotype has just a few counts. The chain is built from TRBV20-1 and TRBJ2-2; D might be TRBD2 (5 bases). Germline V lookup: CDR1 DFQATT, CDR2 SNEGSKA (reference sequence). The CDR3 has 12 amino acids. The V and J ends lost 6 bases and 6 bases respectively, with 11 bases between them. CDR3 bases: TGCAGTGCGTATCCTAGCTCCGGGGAGCTGTTTTTT. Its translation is CSAYPSSGELFF.

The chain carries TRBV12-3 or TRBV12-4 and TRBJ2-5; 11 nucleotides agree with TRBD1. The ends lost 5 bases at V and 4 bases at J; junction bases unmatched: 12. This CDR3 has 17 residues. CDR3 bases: TGTGCCAGCAGTGTACACCGGGACAGGGGGAATGGAGAGACCCAGTACTTC. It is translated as CASSVHRDRGNGETQYF.

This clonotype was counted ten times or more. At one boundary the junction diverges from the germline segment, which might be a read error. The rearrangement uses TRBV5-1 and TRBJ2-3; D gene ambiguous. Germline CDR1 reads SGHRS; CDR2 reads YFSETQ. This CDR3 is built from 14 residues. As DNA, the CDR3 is TGTGCCAGCAGTTTGGCAGGATCAACAGATACGCAGTATTTT. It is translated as CASSLAGSTDTQYF.

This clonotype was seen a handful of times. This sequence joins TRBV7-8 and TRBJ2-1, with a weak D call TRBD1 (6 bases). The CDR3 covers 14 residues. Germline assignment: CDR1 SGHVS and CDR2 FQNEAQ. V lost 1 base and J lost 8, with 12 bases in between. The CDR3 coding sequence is TGTGCCAGCAGCTTAGTGGTGGGGGCCGATGAGCAGTTCTTC. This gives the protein CASSLVVGADEQFF.

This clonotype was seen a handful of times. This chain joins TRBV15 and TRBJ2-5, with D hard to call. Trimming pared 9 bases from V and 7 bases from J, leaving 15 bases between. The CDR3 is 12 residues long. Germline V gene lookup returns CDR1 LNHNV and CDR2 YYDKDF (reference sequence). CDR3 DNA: TGTGCCACGAGTGGGGATGGTGCGACCCAGTACTTC. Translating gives CATSGDGATQYF.

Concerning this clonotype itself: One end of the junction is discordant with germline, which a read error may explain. In nucleotides, the CDR3 is TGCAGTGCTAGAGATTGGGTGCAGGGGTCAGATCAGCTCCAGCATTTT. Amino acid sequence: CSARDWVQGSDQLQHF. The chain has TRBV20-1 and TRBJ1-5, with D perhaps TRBD1 (6 bases). The length of the CDR3 is 16 residues. Germline lookup yields CDR1 DFQATT and CDR2 SNEGSKA (reference sequence).